This TCR beta chain originates from a study of T cells expressing NK-cell markers. UMIs accompanied the 5'RACE template switching by which TCR beta cDNA was made. TCRdb re-called the 5' RACE reads; every CDR3 protein appears as one record, without DNA. Here the sample table reports 150,000 to 180,000 distinct CDR3 sequences. The CDR3 contains 14 residues. Germline CDR1 SEHNR, CDR2 FQNEAQ (reference sequence). Findings and caveats of the study: HCMV specificity of expanded NKG2C+ T cell clones remained unclear.

Note on this clonotype: The antigen remains unidentified.

This sequence was found in a woman in her fifties or sixties in good health. Sequenced sample: blood T cells: a sorted CD56 or NKG2C T cell subset, CD4+ or CD8+ T cells, or bulk PBMC T cells (not recorded which). The chain recombines TRBV7-9 with TRBJ1-2; the TCRdb D gene call, TRBD1, has no DNA to confirm it. CDR3 residues: CASSLPWTAYGYTF.